This TCR beta chain emerged from a study of T cell responses to AZD1222 COVID-19 vaccine. Study conclusions and caveats: There were mostly white British donors and more females than males, and clonal diversity was possibly underestimated. The number of AZD1222 recipients seropositive at baseline was only 5 to 7. Increased Spike-specific TCR breadth and depth were observed after two AZD1222 doses.

As for this clone: Its specificity is unknown.

The data were produced by immunoSEQ multiplex PCR, yet TCRdb's version contains in-frame clones alone and is incomplete. Counted here are about 180,000 clones, 88% occurring once; the ten biggest clones make up approximately 10%. The study pooled second doses at about 4 or about 12 weeks. This clonotype was obtained from an adult who received the AZD1222 COVID-19 vaccine. The sequencing used peripheral blood, collected 28 days after the second AZD1222 dose.

The CDR3 sequence: CASSPAKGPLGTEAFF. The CDR3 nucleotides read TGTGCCAGCAGCCCCGCGAAGGGCCCCCTCGGGACTGAAGCTTTCTTT. The chain recombines TRBV27 with TRBJ1-1; D not resolved. CDR1 is MNHEY and CDR2 is SMNVEV in the germline V gene (reference sequence). The CDR3 contains 16 residues. V lost 6 bases to trimming and J lost 5 bases, with 22 bases between them.